This T cell receptor beta chain was sequenced for a study of blood T cell repertoires in COVID-19. Germline V gives CDR1 SGHTA, CDR2 FQGNSA. The CDR3 has 13 amino acids. Trimming pared 5 bases from V and 8 bases from J, leaving 13 bases between. Profiled with immunoSEQ multiplex PCR; TCRdb holds only in-frame clones, not every one. The data show fewer than 350,000 clones, 88% seen once. This receptor was obtained from a man aged 18 to 30 with active or convalescent COVID-19. Source material: peripheral blood. The chain has TRBV7-2 and TRBJ1-5; the D is unclear. DNA for the CDR3: TGTGCCAGCAGCCCTAGTCGCTCCGAGCCCCAGCATTTT. Residues: CASSPSRSEPQHF. Supplemented by reference TRBV7-2 and TRBJ1-5, the full variable domain reads GAGVSQSPSNKVTEKGKDVELRCDPISGHTALYWYRQSLGQGLEFLIYFQGNSAPDKSGLPSDRFSAERTGGSVSTLTIQRTQQEDSAVYLCASSPSRSEPQHFGDGTRLSIL.